This passage covers 5 T cell receptor beta chains from one sample sequenced in a study of blood T cell repertoires in COVID-19. Only in-frame clones appear in the TCRdb table, and some are missing; sequencing was by immunoSEQ multiplex PCR. The sample includes about 74,000 clones, over 85% of them seen just once. Sequenced: peripheral blood. Receptors originate from a human donor in a cohort sampled during active COVID-19.

The chain combines TRBV19 with TRBJ2-6; the D is unclear. CDR3 size: 16 residues. The V and J ends lost 5 bases and 1 base respectively, with 12 bases between them. The V gene's germline CDR1 is LNHDA and CDR2 SQIVND (reference sequence). The CDR3 is CASSPLTVSGANVLTF. CDR3 coding DNA: TGTGCCAGTAGTCCATTAACGGTATCTGGGGCCAACGTCCTGACTTTC.

The chain combines TRBV5-1 with TRBJ2-5, with 8 nucleotides matching TRBD1. The CDR3 is made up of 14 amino acids. Germline V gene lookup returns CDR1 SGHRS and CDR2 YFSETQ. With V trimmed by 2 bases and J by 1 base, 1 base remained unmatched. The CDR3, as DNA: TGCGCCAGCAGCTTCAGGGGGCCCCAAGAGACCCAGTACTTC. As protein: CASSFRGPQETQYF. Full variable domain (remainder filled in from reference TRBV5-1 and TRBJ2-5): KAGVTQTPRYLIKTRGQQVTLSCSPISGHRSVSWYQQTPGQGLQFLFEYFSETQRNKGNFPGRFSGRQFSNSRSEMNVSTLELGDSALYLCASSFRGPQETQYFGPGTRLLVL.

V and J are TRBV6-5 and TRBJ1-2; TRBD1 aligns across 9 bases. Trimming took 5 bases from V and 7 from J; bases not matched to a gene: 5. Per germline, CDR1 MNHEY and CDR2 SVGAGI. The CDR3 covers 13 residues. The CDR3 DNA reads as TGTGCCAGCAGTAGGGACAGGGAGAGTGGCTACACCTTC. Translation: CASSRDRESGYTF.

V and J are TRBV21-1 and TRBJ2-7; TRBD1 reflects the table's D call only, with no check against the DNA. TRBV21-1 is a pseudogene locus. The CDR3 runs 19 residues. The CDR3 coding sequence is TGTGCCAGCAGCAAACGGCGGGACAGGGGCCAGCAGGTCTCCTACGAGCAGTACTTC. The encoded protein is CASSKRRDRGQQVSYEQYF.

The chain recombines TRBV27 with TRBJ1-5, with a possible D match to TRBD1 (5 bases). The V gene lost 6 bases and the J gene lost 1 base, with 13 bases spanning the gap. Germline CDR1 reads MNHEY; CDR2 reads SMNVEV (reference sequence). This CDR3 spans 15 amino acids. The DNA for the CDR3 is TGTGCCAGCAGAATTCAGGGTGTGAGCAATCAGCCCCAGCATTTT. The encoded protein is CASRIQGVSNQPQHF.